This is a list of T cell receptor beta chains from one sample in a study of regulatory and conventional T cells in RAG deficiency. Using immunoSEQ multiplex PCR, the repertoire was profiled, and TCRdb retains in-frame clones only, with some absent. The table lists roughly 20,000 clones, over 80% of them singletons. The same data also went into a second study, on regulatory T cells.

Sequencing was done on a sample of Tregs sorted from blood. The receptors shown here come from a human donor in good health. Both conserved end residues are part of each CDR3. Each record gives: V gene, J gene, clone size, D gene, CDR3 DNA, CDR3 protein. The D gene is left open where the match is weak. Expanded clones are given a class, and other clones once, few, many or no size at all.

v_gene: TRBV18; j_gene: TRBJ2-1; abundance: .; d_gene: TRBD2; CDR3nt: TGTGCCAGCTCACCACCGGCGAGACTAGCGGGAGGGAACTTGAATGAGCAGTTCTTC; CDR3aa: CASSPPARLAGGNLNEQFF
v_gene: TRBV29-1; j_gene: TRBJ2-1; abundance: .; d_gene: .; CDR3nt: TGCAGCGTTGTTCGGGGGATTGAGCAGTTCTTC; CDR3aa: CSVVRGIEQFF
v_gene: TRBV21-1; j_gene: TRBJ1-2; abundance: .; d_gene: .; CDR3nt: TGTGCCAGCAGCTTAACCCGGACAGGCCGCGGCTACACCTTC; CDR3aa: CASSLTRTGRGYTF
v_gene: TRBV7-2; j_gene: TRBJ1-3; abundance: .; d_gene: .; CDR3nt: TGTGCCAGCAGCTTAGCAGCTCAGGGGTCTACCATATATTTT; CDR3aa: CASSLAAQGSTIYF
v_gene: TRBV7-2; j_gene: TRBJ2-3; abundance: .; d_gene: .; CDR3nt: TGTGCCAGCGCCCGGGACTTTCAAGGAGATACGCAGTATTTT; CDR3aa: CASARDFQGDTQYF
v_gene: TRBV5-8; j_gene: TRBJ2-4; abundance: .; d_gene: TRBD1; CDR3nt: TGTGCCAGCGACAGGGTTAAAAACATTCAGTACTTC; CDR3aa: CASDRVKNIQYF
v_gene: TRBV28; j_gene: TRBJ1-6; abundance: .; d_gene: .; CDR3nt: TGTGCCAGCAGTTTTGTCAAGGGGGTCTCCTATAATTCACCCCTCCACTTT; CDR3aa: CASSFVKGVSYNSPLHF
v_gene: TRBV29-1; j_gene: TRBJ1-2; abundance: .; d_gene: .; CDR3nt: TGCAGCGTTGAAGATCGCAGTAACTATGGCTACACCTTC; CDR3aa: CSVEDRSNYGYTF
v_gene: TRBV7-9; j_gene: TRBJ2-7; abundance: few; d_gene: .; CDR3nt: TGTGCCAGCAGCTTAACCGGGTTAAACTCCTACGAGCAGTACTTC; CDR3aa: CASSLTGLNSYEQYF
v_gene: TRBV6-1; j_gene: TRBJ2-3; abundance: .; d_gene: TRBD1; CDR3nt: TGTGCCAGCAGTGTCGGGAGGACAGGGGGAACAGATACGCAGTATTTT; CDR3aa: CASSVGRTGGTDTQYF
v_gene: TRBV29-1; j_gene: TRBJ2-3; abundance: .; d_gene: .; CDR3nt: TGCAGCGTACGGGCGCGGAACCCCACAGATACGCAGTATTTT; CDR3aa: CSVRARNPTDTQYF
v_gene: TRBV4-2; j_gene: TRBJ2-7; abundance: once; d_gene: .; CDR3nt: TGTGCCAGCAGCTTGCTGGCTTTGACAGTCCCCTACGAGCAGTACTTC; CDR3aa: CASSLLALTVPYEQYF
v_gene: TRBV15; j_gene: TRBJ1-4; abundance: few; d_gene: .; CDR3nt: TGTGCCACCAGCAGGTTATCCCAAAGTGGTGAAAAACTGTTTTTT; CDR3aa: CATSRLSQSGEKLFF
v_gene: TRBV27; j_gene: TRBJ1-2; abundance: .; d_gene: .; CDR3nt: TGTGCCAGCAGTTTAATTACAGGGACTACTAACTATGGCTACACCTTC; CDR3aa: CASSLITGTTNYGYTF
v_gene: TRBV10-2; j_gene: TRBJ2-1; abundance: .; d_gene: TRBD2; CDR3nt: TGCGCCAGCAGTGACTGGACTAGCTCCTACAATGAGCAGTTCTTC; CDR3aa: CASSDWTSSYNEQFF
v_gene: TRBV5-4; j_gene: TRBJ2-2; abundance: .; d_gene: .; CDR3nt: TGTGCCAGCCAGGGGAGGGCGGGTACCGGGGAGCTGTTTTTT; CDR3aa: CASQGRAGTGELFF
v_gene: TRBV14; j_gene: TRBJ1-6; abundance: few; d_gene: .; CDR3nt: TGTGCCAGCAGCCAAGTACACAGGACCTATAATTCACCCCTCCACTTT; CDR3aa: CASSQVHRTYNSPLHF
v_gene: TRBV7-3; j_gene: TRBJ1-2; abundance: .; d_gene: TRBD1; CDR3nt: TGTGCCAGCAGCTTAGGGGACAGGGCGAACTATGGCTACACCTTC; CDR3aa: CASSLGDRANYGYTF
v_gene: TRBV7-3; j_gene: TRBJ2-3; abundance: .; d_gene: .; CDR3nt: TGTGCCAGCAGCTTAAGGCGTTCGGGGGCAGATACGCAGTATTTT; CDR3aa: CASSLRRSGADTQYF
v_gene: TRBV2; j_gene: TRBJ2-3; abundance: .; d_gene: .; CDR3nt: TGTGCCAGCGGCGGGACCGTAAGGCTCGGAACGCAGTATTTT; CDR3aa: CASGGTVRLGTQYF
v_gene: TRBV11-3; j_gene: TRBJ1-2; abundance: once; d_gene: .; CDR3nt: TGTGCCAGCAGCTTGGGACCGGGACCCAACTATGGCTACACCTTC; CDR3aa: CASSLGPGPNYGYTF
v_gene: TRBV7-3; j_gene: TRBJ2-5; abundance: .; d_gene: TRBD2; CDR3nt: TGTGCCAGCAGCCCGACTAGCGGGGCGGGGGAGACCCAGTACTTC; CDR3aa: CASSPTSGAGETQYF
v_gene: TRBV25-1; j_gene: TRBJ2-1; abundance: .; d_gene: .; CDR3nt: TGTGCCAGCAGGGTTAGCTCCTACAATGAGCAGTTCTTC; CDR3aa: CASRVSSYNEQFF
v_gene: TRBV5-1; j_gene: TRBJ1-3; abundance: .; d_gene: .; CDR3nt: TGCGCCAGCAGCTTGGCCGCAGACAGGGGAAACACCATATATTTT; CDR3aa: CASSLAADRGNTIYF
v_gene: TRBV6-5; j_gene: TRBJ2-3; abundance: .; d_gene: TRBD2; CDR3nt: TGTGCCAGCAGTATCGGACTAGGGCCCGGAGATACGCAGTATTTT; CDR3aa: CASSIGLGPGDTQYF
v_gene: TRBV7-2; j_gene: TRBJ2-6; abundance: .; d_gene: .; CDR3nt: TGTGCCAGCAGGCCGACCGGGGCCAACGTCCTGACTTTC; CDR3aa: CASRPTGANVLTF
v_gene: TRBV19; j_gene: TRBJ2-3; abundance: .; d_gene: TRBD1; CDR3nt: TGTGCCACCCGGTATGAAAGGGGGCAAGATACGCAGTATTTT; CDR3aa: CATRYERGQDTQYF
v_gene: TRBV4-1; j_gene: TRBJ2-2; abundance: .; d_gene: TRBD1; CDR3nt: TGCGCCAGCACGGACAGGGGGCTGAACACCGGGGAGCTGTTTTTT; CDR3aa: CASTDRGLNTGELFF
v_gene: TRBV21-1; j_gene: TRBJ2-2; abundance: .; d_gene: .; CDR3nt: TGTGCCAGCAGCAAAAGGTTAATAGCGGGCTCACACCGGGGAGCTGTTTTT; CDR3aa: CASSKRLIAGSHRGAVF
v_gene: TRBV7-3; j_gene: TRBJ2-1; abundance: .; d_gene: TRBD2; CDR3nt: TGTGCCAGCAGCTCCTCCCCAGCGGGGGGCCTCTCCTACAATGAGCAGTTCTTC; CDR3aa: CASSSSPAGGLSYNEQFF
v_gene: TRBV7-6; j_gene: TRBJ2-3; abundance: .; d_gene: .; CDR3nt: TGTGCCAGCAGCTTAGTTAGGGCAGATACGCAGTATTTT; CDR3aa: CASSLVRADTQYF
v_gene: TRBV20-1; j_gene: TRBJ1-2; abundance: .; d_gene: .; CDR3nt: TGCAGTGCTAGGGAGGGATCTGGCTACACCTTC; CDR3aa: CSAREGSGYTF
v_gene: TRBV7-9; j_gene: TRBJ1-5; abundance: .; d_gene: .; CDR3nt: TGTGCCAGCAGCTTAGAGGGACAGCCCCAGCATTTT; CDR3aa: CASSLEGQPQHF
v_gene: TRBV21-1; j_gene: TRBJ2-3; abundance: .; d_gene: .; CDR3nt: TGTGCCAGCAGGTTCAGGGGCCCCTACACAGATACGCAGTATTTT; CDR3aa: CASRFRGPYTDTQYF
v_gene: TRBV2; j_gene: TRBJ1-5; abundance: .; d_gene: .; CDR3nt: TGTGCCAGCAGTGAGGGCAGGGACCAGCCCCAGCATTTT; CDR3aa: CASSEGRDQPQHF
v_gene: TRBV19; j_gene: TRBJ1-5; abundance: .; d_gene: TRBD1; CDR3nt: TGTGCCAGTAGTATAGACAGGGGGCGGAATCAGCCCCAGCATTTT; CDR3aa: CASSIDRGRNQPQHF
v_gene: TRBV9; j_gene: TRBJ2-3; abundance: .; d_gene: .; CDR3nt: TGTGCCAGCAGCGTAGGGGCGCATTCAGATACGCAGTATTTT; CDR3aa: CASSVGAHSDTQYF
v_gene: TRBV11-2; j_gene: TRBJ2-3; abundance: .; d_gene: .; CDR3nt: TGTGCCAGCAGCTTAGCCGCGGGGACCAGCACAGATACGCAGTATTTT; CDR3aa: CASSLAAGTSTDTQYF
v_gene: TRBV5-1; j_gene: TRBJ1-1; abundance: .; d_gene: .; CDR3nt: TGCGCCAGCAGGCTGGTGGGTCGTCCTGAAGCTTTCTTT; CDR3aa: CASRLVGRPEAFF